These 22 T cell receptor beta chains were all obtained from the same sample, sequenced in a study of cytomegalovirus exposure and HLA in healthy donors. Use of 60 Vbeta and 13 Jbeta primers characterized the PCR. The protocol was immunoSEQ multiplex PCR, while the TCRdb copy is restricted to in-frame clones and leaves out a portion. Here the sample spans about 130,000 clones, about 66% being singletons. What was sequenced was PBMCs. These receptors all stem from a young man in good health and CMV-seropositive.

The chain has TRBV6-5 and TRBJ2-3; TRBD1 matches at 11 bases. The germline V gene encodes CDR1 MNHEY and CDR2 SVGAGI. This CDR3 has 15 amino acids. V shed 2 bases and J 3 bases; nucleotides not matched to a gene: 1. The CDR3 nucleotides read TGTGCCAGCAGTTACGGGACAGGGGGGACAGATACGCAGTATTTT. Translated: CASSYGTGGTDTQYF.

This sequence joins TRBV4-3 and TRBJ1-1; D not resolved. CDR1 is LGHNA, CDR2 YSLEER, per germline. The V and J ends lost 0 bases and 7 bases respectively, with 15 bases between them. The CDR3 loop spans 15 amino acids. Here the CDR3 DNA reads TGCGCCAGCAGCCAAGATGGCAGGCCCCTTGGTGAAGCTTTCTTT. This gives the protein CASSQDGRPLGEAFF.

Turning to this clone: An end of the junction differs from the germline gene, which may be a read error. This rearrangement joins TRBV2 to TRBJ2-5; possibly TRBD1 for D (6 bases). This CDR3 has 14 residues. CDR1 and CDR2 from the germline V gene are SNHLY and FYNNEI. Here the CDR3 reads CASSVGANQETQYF. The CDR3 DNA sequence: TGTGCCAGCAGTGTGGGGGCCAACCAGGAGACCCAGTACTTC.

The CDR3 nucleotides are TGTGCCAGCAGTGAGGTGCGAGACTCATACGACAATGAGCAGTTCTTC. Translating gives CASSEVRDSYDNEQFF. V and J are TRBV2 and TRBJ2-1; D call uncertain. This CDR3 is built from 16 residues. V gave up 3 bases and J gave up 5 bases, with 17 bases separating them. Germline V lookup: CDR1 SNHLY, CDR2 FYNNEI.

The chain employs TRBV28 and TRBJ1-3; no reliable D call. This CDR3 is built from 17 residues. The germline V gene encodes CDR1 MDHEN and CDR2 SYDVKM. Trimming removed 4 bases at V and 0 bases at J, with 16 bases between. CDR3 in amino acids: CASSSPDILYSGNTIYF. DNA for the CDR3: TGTGCCAGCAGTTCCCCCGACATCCTATACTCTGGAAACACCATATATTTT.

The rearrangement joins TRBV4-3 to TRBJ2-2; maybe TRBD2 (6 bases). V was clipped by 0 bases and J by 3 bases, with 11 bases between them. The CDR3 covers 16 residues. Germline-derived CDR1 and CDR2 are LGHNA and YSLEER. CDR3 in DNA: TGCGCCAGCAGCCAAGATCGGGGGAGCTACACCGGGGAGCTGTTTTTT. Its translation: CASSQDRGSYTGELFF.

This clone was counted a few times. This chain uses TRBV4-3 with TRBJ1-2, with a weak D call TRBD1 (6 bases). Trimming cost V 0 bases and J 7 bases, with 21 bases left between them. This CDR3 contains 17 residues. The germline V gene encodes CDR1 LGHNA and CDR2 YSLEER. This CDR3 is CASSQEGAGQVPRGYTF. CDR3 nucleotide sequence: TGCGCCAGCAGCCAAGAGGGGGCAGGGCAGGTCCCTCGTGGCTACACCTTC.

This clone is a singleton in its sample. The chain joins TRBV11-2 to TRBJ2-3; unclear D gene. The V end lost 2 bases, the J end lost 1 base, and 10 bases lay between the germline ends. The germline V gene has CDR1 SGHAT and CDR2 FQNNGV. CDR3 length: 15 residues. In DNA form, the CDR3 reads TGTGCCAGCAGCTTAAATTCCTATCGCACAGATACGCAGTATTTT. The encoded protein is CASSLNSYRTDTQYF. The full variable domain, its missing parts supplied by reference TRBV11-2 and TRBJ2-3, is EAGVAQSPRYKIIEKRQSVAFWCNPISGHATLYWYQQILGQGPKLLIQFQNNGVVDDSQLPKDRFSAERLKGVDSTLKIQPAKLEDSAVYLCASSLNSYRTDTQYFGPGTRLTVL.

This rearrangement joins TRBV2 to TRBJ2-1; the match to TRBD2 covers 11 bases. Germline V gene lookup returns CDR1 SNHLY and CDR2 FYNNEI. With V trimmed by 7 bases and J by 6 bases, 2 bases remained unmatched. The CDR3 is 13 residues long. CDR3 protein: CASTSGRLNEQFF. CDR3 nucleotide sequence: TGTGCCAGCACTAGCGGGAGGCTCAATGAGCAGTTCTTC.

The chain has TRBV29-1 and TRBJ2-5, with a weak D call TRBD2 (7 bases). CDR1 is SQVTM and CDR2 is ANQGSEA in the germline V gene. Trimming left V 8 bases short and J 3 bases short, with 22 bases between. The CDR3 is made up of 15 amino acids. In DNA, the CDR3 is TGCAGCCCCCGGGTGGGGGGGGGCCTAAAAGAGACCCAGTACTTC. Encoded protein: CSPRVGGGLKETQYF.

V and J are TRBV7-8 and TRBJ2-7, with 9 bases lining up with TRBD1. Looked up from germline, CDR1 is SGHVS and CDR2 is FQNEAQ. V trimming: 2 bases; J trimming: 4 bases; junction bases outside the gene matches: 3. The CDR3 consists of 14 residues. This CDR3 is CASSLNRGRYEQYF. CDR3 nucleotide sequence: TGTGCCAGCAGCTTAAACAGGGGGCGGTACGAGCAGTACTTC.

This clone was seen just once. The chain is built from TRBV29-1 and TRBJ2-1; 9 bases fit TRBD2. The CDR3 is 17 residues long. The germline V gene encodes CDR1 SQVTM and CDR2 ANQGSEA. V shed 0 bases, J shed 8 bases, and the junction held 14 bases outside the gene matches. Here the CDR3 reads CSVEDPDSGSRVDEQFF. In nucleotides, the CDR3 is TGCAGCGTTGAAGACCCGGATAGCGGGAGTAGAGTCGATGAGCAGTTCTTC.

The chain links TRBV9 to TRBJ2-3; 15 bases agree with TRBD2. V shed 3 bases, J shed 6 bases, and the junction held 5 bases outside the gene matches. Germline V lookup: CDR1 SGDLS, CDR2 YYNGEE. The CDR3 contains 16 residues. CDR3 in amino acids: CASSAGTSGRSDTQYF. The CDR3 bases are TGTGCCAGCAGCGCGGGGACTAGCGGGAGGTCGGATACGCAGTATTTT. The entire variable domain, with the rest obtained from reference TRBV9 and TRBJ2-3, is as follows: DSGVTQTPKHLITATGQRVTLRCSPRSGDLSVYWYQQSLDQGLQFLIQYYNGEERAKGNILERFSAQQFPDLHSELNLSSLELGDSALYFCASSAGTSGRSDTQYFGPGTRLTVL.

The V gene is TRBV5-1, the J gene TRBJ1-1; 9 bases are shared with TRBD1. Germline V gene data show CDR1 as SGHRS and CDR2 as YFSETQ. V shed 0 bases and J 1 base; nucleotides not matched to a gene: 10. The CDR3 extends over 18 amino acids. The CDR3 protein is CASSLVAPPGQGNTEAFF. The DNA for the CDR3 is TGCGCCAGCAGCTTGGTGGCGCCTCCGGGACAGGGGAACACTGAAGCTTTCTTT.

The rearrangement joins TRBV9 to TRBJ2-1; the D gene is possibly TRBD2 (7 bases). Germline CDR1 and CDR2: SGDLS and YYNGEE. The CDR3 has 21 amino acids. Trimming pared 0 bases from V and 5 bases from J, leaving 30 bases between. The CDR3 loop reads CASSVEQGRRMRELFDNEQFF. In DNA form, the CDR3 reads TGTGCCAGCAGCGTAGAGCAGGGGCGCCGTATGCGGGAGCTTTTTGACAATGAGCAGTTCTTC.

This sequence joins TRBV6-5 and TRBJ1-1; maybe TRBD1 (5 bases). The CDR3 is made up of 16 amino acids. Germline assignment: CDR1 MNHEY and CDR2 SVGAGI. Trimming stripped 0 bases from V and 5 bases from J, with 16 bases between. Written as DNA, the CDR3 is TGTGCCAGCAGTTACTCAATTTTGGGGGGGTTTACTGAAGCTTTCTTT. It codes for CASSYSILGGFTEAFF.

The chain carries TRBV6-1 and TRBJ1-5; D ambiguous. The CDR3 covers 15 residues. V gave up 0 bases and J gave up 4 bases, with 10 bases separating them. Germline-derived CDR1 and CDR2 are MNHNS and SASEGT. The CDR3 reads CASSEALPGNQPQHF. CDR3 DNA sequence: TGTGCCAGCAGTGAAGCGCTTCCGGGGAATCAGCCCCAGCATTTT.

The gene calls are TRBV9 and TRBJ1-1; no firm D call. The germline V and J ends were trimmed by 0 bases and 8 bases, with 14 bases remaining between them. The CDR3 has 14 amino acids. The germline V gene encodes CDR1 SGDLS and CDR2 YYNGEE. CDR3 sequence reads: CASSVGAGFIEAFF. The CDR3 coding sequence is TGTGCCAGCAGCGTAGGGGCAGGATTCATAGAAGCTTTCTTT.

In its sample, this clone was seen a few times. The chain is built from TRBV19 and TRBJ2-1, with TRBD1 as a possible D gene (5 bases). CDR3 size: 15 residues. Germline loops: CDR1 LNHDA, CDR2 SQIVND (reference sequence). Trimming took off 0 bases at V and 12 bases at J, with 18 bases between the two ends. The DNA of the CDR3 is TGTGCCAGTAGTATAGAGGGGCCATCCCAAACGGGGCAGTTCTTC. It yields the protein CASSIEGPSQTGQFF.

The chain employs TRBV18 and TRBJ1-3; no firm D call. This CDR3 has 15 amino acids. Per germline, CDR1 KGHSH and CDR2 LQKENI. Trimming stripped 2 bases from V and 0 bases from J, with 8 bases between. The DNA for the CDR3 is TGTGCCAGCTCACCATCCGAGAGCTCTGGAAACACCATATATTTT. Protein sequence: CASSPSESSGNTIYF.

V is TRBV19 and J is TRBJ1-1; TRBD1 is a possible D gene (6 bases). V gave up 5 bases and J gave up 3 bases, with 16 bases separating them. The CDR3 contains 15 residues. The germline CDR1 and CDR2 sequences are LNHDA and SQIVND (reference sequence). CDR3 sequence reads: CASSFSTGRDTEAFF. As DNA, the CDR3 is TGTGCCAGTAGTTTCTCCACAGGGCGTGACACTGAAGCTTTCTTT.

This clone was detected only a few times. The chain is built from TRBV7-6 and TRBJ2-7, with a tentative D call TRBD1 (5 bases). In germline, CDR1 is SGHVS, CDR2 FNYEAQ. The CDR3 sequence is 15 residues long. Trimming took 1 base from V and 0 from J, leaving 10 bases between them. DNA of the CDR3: TGTGCCAGCAGCTTAGACCAGGGCTTCTCCTACGAGCAGTACTTC. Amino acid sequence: CASSLDQGFSYEQYF.